Reported below is one T cell receptor beta chain. These data originate in a study of T cell responses to AZD1222 COVID-19 vaccine. Measured with immunoSEQ multiplex PCR; TCRdb has only the in-frame clones, and not every one. The table has 110,000 or so clones, around 89% seen once; the top ten hold about 9.1%. There are 17 residues in the CDR3. The junction had 10 bases not matched to a gene; V was cut back by 3 bases and J by 5 bases. The germline V gene encodes CDR1 LNHNV and CDR2 YYDKDF (reference sequence). The sequence was collected from an adult in good health. Source: peripheral blood, taken on day 0 of AZD1222 vaccination. V is TRBV15 and J is TRBJ2-1; 10 bases are shared with TRBD2. The chain's CDR3 is CATSRTALAGIDNEQFF. In DNA, the CDR3 is TGTGCCACCAGCAGGACCGCACTAGCGGGGATAGACAATGAGCAGTTCTTC.